The 15 T cell receptor beta chains presented below share a single source sample, sequenced in a study of Ad26.COV2.S vaccination and SARS-CoV-2 variants. Treatment noted: approximately 18 received Ad26.COV2.S at low or high dose, single or two shots; roughly 5 received placebo; per-sample allocation not given. After the first vaccine or placebo injection, samples were drawn on day 63. Some clones are missing from TCRdb's copy, which holds only in-frame ones; the method was immunoSEQ multiplex PCR. Among 350,000 to 450,000 clones listed, around 90% were seen once. Sequences were derived from peripheral blood, sampled in a trial of Ad26.COV2.S vaccine versus placebo. The receptor set was obtained from a person between 18 and 60 years old who received the Ad26.COV2.S COVID-19 vaccine or a placebo.

The chain has TRBV7-8 and TRBJ2-3; 10 bases are shared with TRBD2. Germline-derived CDR1 and CDR2 are SGHVS and FQNEAQ. J gave up 0 bases and V 1 base, and 7 bases lay outside the gene matches. The CDR3 has 18 amino acids. Here the CDR3 reads CASSLEASGGPSTDTQYF. The CDR3 coding sequence is TGTGCCAGCAGCTTAGAGGCTAGCGGGGGACCAAGCACAGATACGCAGTATTTT. Complete variable domain (other parts from reference TRBV7-8 and TRBJ2-3): GAGVSQSPRYKVAKRGQDVALRCDPISGHVSLFWYQQALGQGPEFLTYFQNEAQLDKSGLPSDRFFAERPEGSVSTLKIQRTQQEDSAVYLCASSLEASGGPSTDTQYFGPGTRLTVL.

DNA for the CDR3: TGTGCCAGCAGCCCTGGGACAGGGGGAAGGGTATTCGATGGCTACACCTTC. Its protein is CASSPGTGGRVFDGYTF. The V and J genes are TRBV7-9 and TRBJ1-2; 11 nucleotides line up with TRBD1. Germline values: CDR1 SEHNR, CDR2 FQNEAQ (reference sequence). This CDR3 spans 17 amino acids. The V segment lost 5 bases and the J segment 6 bases; nucleotides outside the gene matches: 14.

CDR3 DNA sequence: TGCGCCAGCAGCTTGGCCCGAGACAGATTTACTAACTATGGCTACACCTTC. Translating it yields CASSLARDRFTNYGYTF. The chain couples TRBV5-1 to TRBJ1-2, with a weak D call TRBD1 (5 bases). The germline V gene has CDR1 SGHRS and CDR2 YFSETQ. This CDR3 comprises 17 residues. V dropped 0 bases and J dropped 0 bases, with 15 bases sitting between them.

V usage is TRBV5-6 and J usage is TRBJ2-7, with D perhaps matching TRBD2 (5 bases). Germline assignment: CDR1 SGHDT and CDR2 YYEEEE. The ends were cut back, 0 bases at V and 0 bases at J, with 10 bases in the middle. The CDR3 has 15 amino acids. CDR3 in amino acids: CASSLGLPGSYEQYF. The CDR3 DNA reads as TGTGCCAGCAGCTTGGGACTACCTGGCTCCTACGAGCAGTACTTC.

This clone appeared a few times. CDR3 sequence: CSVNPGQDYNEQFF. The CDR3 DNA sequence: TGCAGCGTGAACCCCGGACAGGACTACAATGAGCAGTTCTTC. This chain uses TRBV29-1 with TRBJ2-1; 7 nucleotides line up with TRBD1. After removal of 6 bases from V and 3 bases from J, the junction contained 8 bases not matched to a gene. Germline CDR1 and CDR2: SQVTM and ANQGSEA. This CDR3 contains 14 residues.

The V and J genes are TRBV12-5 and TRBJ1-2; a possible D gene is TRBD1 (6 bases). V was shortened by 5 bases and J by 7 bases, with 17 bases between the two germline ends. CDR3 length: 14 amino acids. The germline V gene has CDR1 LGHNT and CDR2 FRNRAP. CDR3 protein: CASGVSQGVGGYTF. DNA of the CDR3: TGTGCTAGTGGTGTTTCACAGGGTGTCGGTGGCTACACCTTC.

The J gene is TRBJ2-3, the V gene TRBV2, with 7 nucleotides matching TRBD2. CDR1 and CDR2 from the germline V gene are SNHLY and FYNNEI. The trim removed 1 base at V and 3 bases at J, leaving 4 bases unmatched. This CDR3 has 15 amino acids. CDR3 region: CASSEEGRGTDTQYF. The DNA for the CDR3 is TGTGCCAGCAGTGAAGAGGGGAGGGGTACAGATACGCAGTATTTT.

The CDR3 loop reads CASSLASGGLTEAFF. The DNA of the CDR3 is TGCGCCAGCAGCTTAGCTTCAGGGGGCCTTACTGAAGCTTTCTTT. The chain joins TRBV5-1 to TRBJ1-1; 8 positions match TRBD1. V lost 2 bases and J lost 5; bases outside the gene matches: 8. Germline assignment: CDR1 SGHRS and CDR2 YFSETQ. CDR3 size: 15 residues.

The V call is TRBV7-3, the J call TRBJ2-1, with D unresolved. Germline assignment: CDR1 SGHTA and CDR2 FQGTGA. V was trimmed by 1 base and J by 12 bases, leaving 10 bases between them. This CDR3 is 12 amino acids long. CDR3: CASSLNEDRQFF. The CDR3 DNA sequence: TGTGCCAGCAGCTTAAACGAGGACCGGCAGTTCTTC.

This clone has only one observation. The chain has TRBV6-5 and TRBJ2-4; D perhaps matches TRBD1 (5 bases). The ends were cut back, 2 bases at V and 2 bases at J, with 7 bases in the middle. CDR3 size: 14 residues. The germline gives CDR1 MNHEY, CDR2 SVGAGI. The CDR3, as DNA: TGTGCCAGCAGTTACGGGGCGTCCAAAAACATTCAGTACTTC. This sequence encodes CASSYGASKNIQYF.

This clone was found many times. J is TRBJ1-6 and V is TRBV5-1; possible D gene TRBD1, 5 bases. The CDR3 covers 15 residues. The V end was cut by 1 base, the J end by 7 bases, with 12 bases between. Germline V CDR1 and CDR2: SGHRS, YFSETQ. The CDR3 region is CASSLQIGTNSPLHF. The CDR3 DNA is TGCGCCAGCAGCTTGCAGATCGGGACGAATTCACCCCTCCACTTT. The whole variable domain, filled in from reference TRBV5-1 and TRBJ1-6, reads KAGVTQTPRYLIKTRGQQVTLSCSPISGHRSVSWYQQTPGQGLQFLFEYFSETQRNKGNFPGRFSGRQFSNSRSEMNVSTLELGDSALYLCASSLQIGTNSPLHFGNGTRLTVT.

The rearrangement joins TRBV7-2 to TRBJ2-7; 9 positions match TRBD2. The V and J ends lost 7 bases and 2 bases, in that order; junction bases with no gene match: 6. The V gene's germline CDR1 is SGHTA and CDR2 FQGNSA. The CDR3 runs to 14 residues. The CDR3 nucleotides read TGTGCCAGCAAAATAGCGGGGGAGCCCTACGAGCAGTACTTC. Translated, it gives CASKIAGEPYEQYF.

The V call is TRBV2, the J call TRBJ2-1; TRBD2 matches 12 bases. Trimming took 3 bases from V and 3 from J; bases not matched to a gene: 12. The CDR3 sequence is 19 residues long. CDR1 and CDR2 (germline): SNHLY, FYNNEI. In DNA form, the CDR3 reads TGTGCCAGCAGTGATCCCTCTCGACTAGCGGGGGCTAGCTACAATGAGCAGTTCTTC. Its protein is CASSDPSRLAGASYNEQFF.

The genes are TRBV5-6 and TRBJ1-1; weak D call: TRBD1 (5 bases). Germline V lookup: CDR1 SGHDT, CDR2 YYEEEE. This CDR3 spans 16 amino acids. V shed 0 bases and J shed 2 bases, with 14 bases lying between them. DNA for the CDR3: TGTGCCAGCAGCTTGGGGCGGGACGGCAGAAACACTGAAGCTTTCTTT. Encoded protein: CASSLGRDGRNTEAFF.

This clone was detected once. V and J are TRBV10-3 and TRBJ2-7; the D gene could be TRBD1 or TRBD2 (5 bases each). Germline V CDR1 and CDR2: ENHRY, SYGVKD. CDR3 length: 12 amino acids. Deletions cut 6 bases from V and 3 bases from J, with 9 bases between. CDR3 sequence reads: CAISGDRYEQYF. The CDR3 DNA sequence: TGTGCCATCAGCGGGGACCGCTACGAGCAGTACTTC.